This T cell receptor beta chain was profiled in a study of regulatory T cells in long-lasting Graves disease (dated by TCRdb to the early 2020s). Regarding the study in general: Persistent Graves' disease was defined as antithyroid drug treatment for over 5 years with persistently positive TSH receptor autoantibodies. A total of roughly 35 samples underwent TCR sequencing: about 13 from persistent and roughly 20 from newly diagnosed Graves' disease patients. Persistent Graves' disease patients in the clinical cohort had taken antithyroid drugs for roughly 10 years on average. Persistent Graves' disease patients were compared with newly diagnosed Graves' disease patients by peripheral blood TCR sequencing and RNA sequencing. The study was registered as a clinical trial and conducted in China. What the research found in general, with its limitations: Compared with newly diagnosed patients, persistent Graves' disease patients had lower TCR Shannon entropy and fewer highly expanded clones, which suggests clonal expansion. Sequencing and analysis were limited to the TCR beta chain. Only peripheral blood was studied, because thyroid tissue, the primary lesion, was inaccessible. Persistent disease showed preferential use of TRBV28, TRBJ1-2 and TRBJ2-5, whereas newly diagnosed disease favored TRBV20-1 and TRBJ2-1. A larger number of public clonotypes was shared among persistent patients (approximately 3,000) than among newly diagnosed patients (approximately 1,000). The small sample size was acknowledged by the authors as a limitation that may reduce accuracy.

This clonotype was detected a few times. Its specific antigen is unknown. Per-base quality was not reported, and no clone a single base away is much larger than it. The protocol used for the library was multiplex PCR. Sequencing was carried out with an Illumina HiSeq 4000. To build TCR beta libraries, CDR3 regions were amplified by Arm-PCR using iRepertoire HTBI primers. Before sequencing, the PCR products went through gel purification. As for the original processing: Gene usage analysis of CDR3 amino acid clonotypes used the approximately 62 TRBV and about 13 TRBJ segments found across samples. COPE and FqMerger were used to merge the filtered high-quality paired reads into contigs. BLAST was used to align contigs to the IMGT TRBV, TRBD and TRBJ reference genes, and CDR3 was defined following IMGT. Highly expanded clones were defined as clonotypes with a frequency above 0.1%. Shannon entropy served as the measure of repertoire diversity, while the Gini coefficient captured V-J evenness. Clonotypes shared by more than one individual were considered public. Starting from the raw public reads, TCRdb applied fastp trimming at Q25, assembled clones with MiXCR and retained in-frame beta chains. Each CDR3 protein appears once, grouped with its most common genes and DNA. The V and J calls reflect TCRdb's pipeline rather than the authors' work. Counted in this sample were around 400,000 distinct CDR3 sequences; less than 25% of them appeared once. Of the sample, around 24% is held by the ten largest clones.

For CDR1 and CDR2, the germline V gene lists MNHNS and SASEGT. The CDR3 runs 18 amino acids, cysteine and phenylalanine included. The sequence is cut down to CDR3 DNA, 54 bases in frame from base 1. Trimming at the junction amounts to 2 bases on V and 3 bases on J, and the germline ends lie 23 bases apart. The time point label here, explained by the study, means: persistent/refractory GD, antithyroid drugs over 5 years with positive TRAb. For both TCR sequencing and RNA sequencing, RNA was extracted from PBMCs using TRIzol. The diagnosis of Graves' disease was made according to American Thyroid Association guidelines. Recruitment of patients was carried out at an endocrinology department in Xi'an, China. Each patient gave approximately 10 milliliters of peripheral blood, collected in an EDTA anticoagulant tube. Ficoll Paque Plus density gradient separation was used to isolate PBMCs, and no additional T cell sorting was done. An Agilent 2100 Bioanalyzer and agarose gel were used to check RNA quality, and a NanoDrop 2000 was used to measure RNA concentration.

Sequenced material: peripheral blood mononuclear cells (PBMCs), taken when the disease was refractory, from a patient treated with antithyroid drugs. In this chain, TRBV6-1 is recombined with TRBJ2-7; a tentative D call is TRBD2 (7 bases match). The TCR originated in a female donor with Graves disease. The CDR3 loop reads CASSEPPMLGGTSYEQYF. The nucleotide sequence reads TGTGCCAGCAGTGAACCCCCGATGTTGGGGGGGACAAGCTACGAGCAGTACTTC.